The 29 T cell receptor beta chains below were found in one sample sequenced in a study of a mutant IDH1 vaccine in newly diagnosed glioma. Clones were read by immunoSEQ multiplex PCR, and TCRdb kept only the in-frame ones, dropping some. The sample consists of tens of thousands of clones, roughly 80% of them appearing once. Antigens for these TCRs are unknown. The time point here: week 23, last vaccination. What each vaccine dose contained was 300 ug of mutant IDH1 20-mer peptide, accompanied by topical imiquimod. The sequencing here drew on PBMCs, taken from a glioma patient whose treatment included an IDH1 peptide vaccine. These receptors were obtained from a man in his forties with glioma.

The rearrangement uses TRBV5-6 and TRBJ1-5, with no clear D. The V and J ends lost 2 bases and 6 bases respectively, with 12 bases between them. The CDR3 spans 14 residues. Germline lookup yields CDR1 SGHDT and CDR2 YYEEEE. CDR3 nucleotides: TGTGCCAGCAGCTTCGGCAGGTTCGGTCAGCCCCAGCATTTT. Protein: CASSFGRFGQPQHF.

The chain has TRBV6-6 and TRBJ1-2; maybe TRBD1 (5 bases). CDR1 is MNHNY, CDR2 SVGAGI, per germline (reference sequence). CDR3 size: 15 residues. V was shortened by 6 bases and J by 4 bases, with 18 bases between the two germline ends. For the CDR3, the DNA is TGTGCCAGCAGCCCAAACACCGGGACGGCCTATGGCTACACCTTC. This sequence encodes CASSPNTGTAYGYTF.

This clone was detected only once. This chain joins TRBV7-8 and TRBJ1-2; maybe TRBD1 (5 bases). The CDR3 consists of 14 residues. CDR1 and CDR2 from the germline V gene are SGHVS and FQNEAQ. The ends were cut back, 1 base at V and 5 bases at J, with 11 bases in the middle. CDR3: CASSLVWGGYGYTF. CDR3 sequence (DNA): TGTGCCAGCAGCTTAGTTTGGGGGGGATATGGCTACACCTTC.

In DNA, the CDR3 is TGTGCCAGTGTACAGGGGAATAACTATGGCTACACCTTC. Translated: CASVQGNNYGYTF. V is TRBV19 and J is TRBJ1-2; TRBD1 matches at 7 bases. With V trimmed by 8 bases and J by 1 base, 4 bases remained unmatched. CDR3 length: 13 residues. The germline gives CDR1 LNHDA, CDR2 SQIVND (reference sequence).

The chain carries TRBV5-4 and TRBJ1-1; D remains ambiguous. The CDR3 is made up of 14 amino acids. Germline-derived CDR1 and CDR2 are SGHNT and YYREEE (reference sequence). V was pared by 1 base and J by 0 bases, with 7 bases between. In DNA form, the CDR3 reads TGTGCCAGCAGCTTGACACAGCTGAACACTGAAGCTTTCTTT. Protein: CASSLTQLNTEAFF.

This clone occurred a few times. The rearrangement joins TRBV1 to TRBJ2-1. TRBV1 is termed a pseudogene. This CDR3 spans 16 amino acids. The CDR3 DNA follows: TGCACCAGCAGCCAAGATGGGGTCCCGACCTACAATGAGCAGTTCTTC. This sequence encodes CTSSQDGVPTYNEQFF.

This chain links TRBV10-3 with TRBJ1-5; maybe TRBD1 (5 bases). This CDR3 has 14 amino acids. CDR1 and CDR2 (germline): ENHRY, SYGVKD. Deletions cut 4 bases from V and 1 base from J, with 8 bases between. CDR3 sequence reads: CAISVGDSNQPQHF. As DNA, the CDR3 is TGTGCCATCAGTGTGGGGGACAGCAATCAGCCCCAGCATTTT.

The V call is TRBV14, the J call TRBJ1-2; perhaps TRBD1 as D (5 bases). This CDR3 has 13 residues. Germline values: CDR1 SGHDN, CDR2 FVKESK. V lost 3 bases and J 4 bases, leaving 9 bases between the germline ends. CDR3 coding DNA: TGTGCCAGCAGCCACAGGGTGGGCTATGGCTACACCTTC. Protein sequence: CASSHRVGYGYTF.

The V gene is TRBV5-4, the J gene TRBJ1-6; D call uncertain. V was shortened by 0 bases and J by 0 bases, with 13 bases between the two germline ends. The length of the CDR3 is 18 residues. Germline CDR1 SGHNT, CDR2 YYREEE (reference sequence). CDR3 in amino acids: CASSLAVGRSSYNSPLHF. DNA of the CDR3: TGTGCCAGCAGCTTGGCCGTGGGTCGGAGCTCCTATAATTCACCCCTCCACTTT.

The chain joins TRBV2 to TRBJ2-3, with 8 bases aligning to TRBD2. V lost 7 bases to trimming and J lost 7 bases; unmatched junction nucleotides: 10. Germline CDR1 SNHLY, CDR2 FYNNEI. The CDR3 covers 14 residues. The CDR3 DNA reads TGTGCCAGCATTGGACTAGCCTCGGTTCATACGCAGTATTTT. This translates into CASIGLASVHTQYF.

Only a few counts were recorded for this clone. The chain combines TRBV7-2 with TRBJ2-5, with 7 bases fitting TRBD2. Germline lookup yields CDR1 SGHTA and CDR2 FQGNSA. Trimming cost V 2 bases and J 4 bases; bases outside gene matches: 1. The CDR3 has 13 residues. The CDR3 protein is CASSLTSVETQYF. CDR3 sequence (DNA): TGTGCCAGCAGCTTAACTAGCGTAGAGACCCAGTACTTC. Drawing the rest from reference TRBV7-2 and TRBJ2-5, the complete variable domain is GAGVSQSPSNKVTEKGKDVELRCDPISGHTALYWYRQSLGQGLEFLIYFQGNSAPDKSGLPSDRFSAERTGGSVSTLTIQRTQQEDSAVYLCASSLTSVETQYFGPGTRLLVL.

V gene TRBV9 combines with J gene TRBJ2-2; weak D call: TRBD2 (6 bases). Germline CDR1 SGDLS, CDR2 YYNGEE. The V end lost 5 bases, the J end lost 4 bases, and 15 bases lay between the germline ends. The CDR3 contains 15 residues. CDR3 region: CASRWGDGRTGELFF. CDR3 DNA: TGTGCCAGCAGATGGGGGGACGGGCGCACCGGGGAGCTGTTTTTT.

The V gene is TRBV11-2, the J gene TRBJ1-3; unclear D gene. CDR1 is SGHAT, CDR2 FQNNGV, per germline. The CDR3 contains 14 residues. V shed 0 bases and J shed 0 bases, with 3 bases lying between them. CDR3 sequence reads: CASSLEYSGNTIYF. The CDR3 nucleotides are TGTGCCAGCAGCTTAGAGTACTCTGGAAACACCATATATTTT.

The chain joins TRBV19 to TRBJ1-1; tentative D call: TRBD1 (6 bases). The germline gives CDR1 LNHDA, CDR2 SQIVND (reference sequence). CDR3 size: 14 residues. V was clipped by 6 bases and J by 1 base, with 12 bases between them. The CDR3 reads CASRHREWNTEAFF. For the CDR3, the DNA is TGTGCCAGTAGACACAGGGAGTGGAACACTGAAGCTTTCTTT.

The chain carries TRBV7-6 and TRBJ1-4; D is possibly TRBD1 (5 bases). V lost 4 bases and J lost 9, with 21 bases in between. The CDR3 extends over 16 amino acids. Germline CDR1 reads SGHVS; CDR2 reads FNYEAQ. This CDR3 reads CASSSTRGGVGKKLFF. CDR3 bases: TGTGCCAGCAGCTCTACACGCGGGGGGGTGGGAAAAAAACTGTTTTTT.

This sequence joins TRBV6-1 and TRBJ2-7, with TRBD1 matching 7 bases. The CDR3 is 13 residues long. Trimming at V came to 10 bases and at J to 1 base, leaving 7 bases not matched to a gene. Germline-derived CDR1 and CDR2 are MNHNS and SASEGT. In DNA form, the CDR3 reads TGTGCCACCTTGACAGGGTTTTCCTACGAGCAGTACTTC. It specifies CATLTGFSYEQYF.

The genes are TRBV9 and TRBJ1-6; D unclear. Trimming removed 0 bases at V and 7 bases at J, with 11 bases between. CDR1 and CDR2 from the germline V gene are SGDLS and YYNGEE. There are 15 residues in the CDR3. CDR3 nucleotides: TGTGCCAGCAGCGTAGAGGGTTTGGGGAATTCACCCCTCCACTTT. Its protein is CASSVEGLGNSPLHF.

V gene TRBV2 combines with J gene TRBJ1-3; D is unclear. The germline CDR1 and CDR2 sequences are SNHLY and FYNNEI. The CDR3 totals 12 residues. V lost 4 bases, J lost 4 bases, and 5 bases lay in between. The CDR3 bases are TGTGCCAGCAGTGTCGAGGGAAACACCATATATTTT. This gives the protein CASSVEGNTIYF.

The V and J genes are TRBV18 and TRBJ1-6; D call uncertain. V dropped 0 bases and J dropped 7 bases, with 13 bases sitting between them. This CDR3 has 16 residues. CDR1 is KGHSH and CDR2 is LQKENI in the germline V gene. Here the CDR3 DNA reads TGTGCCAGCTCACCACCGGGGTCCAGGTGGAATTCACCCCTCCACTTT. Translated: CASSPPGSRWNSPLHF.

The chain employs TRBV9 and TRBJ2-1; tentatively, D is TRBD2 (6 bases). Per germline, CDR1 SGDLS and CDR2 YYNGEE. With 2 bases removed from V and 0 bases from J, the gap between germline ends came to 12 bases. The CDR3 contains 16 residues. DNA for the CDR3: TGTGCCAGCAGCGTTGTTAGCGGTAGCTCCTACAATGAGCAGTTCTTC. Residues: CASSVVSGSSYNEQFF. Full variable domain (rest looked up from reference TRBV9 and TRBJ2-1): DSGVTQTPKHLITATGQRVTLRCSPRSGDLSVYWYQQSLDQGLQFLIQYYNGEERAKGNILERFSAQQFPDLHSELNLSSLELGDSALYFCASSVVSGSSYNEQFFGPGTRLTVL.

Only a few counts were recorded for this clone. The CDR3 reads CASSPVGARVQYF. The DNA for the CDR3 is TGCGCCAGCAGCCCGGTGGGGGCAAGGGTGCAGTACTTC. The chain has TRBV5-1 and TRBJ2-7; perhaps TRBD1 as D (6 bases). The CDR3 has 13 amino acids. CDR1 and CDR2 from the germline V gene are SGHRS and YFSETQ. V lost 4 bases, J lost 9 bases, and 17 bases lay in between.

CDR3 nucleotide sequence: TGTGCCAGCAGCTTAGAGGCATTCCCTGAAGCTTTCTTT. Protein: CASSLEAFPEAFF. The rearrangement links TRBV7-9 to TRBJ1-1, with no clear D. CDR1 and CDR2 (germline): SEHNR, FQNEAQ (reference sequence). This CDR3 contains 13 residues. With 1 base removed from V and 6 bases from J, the gap between germline ends came to 9 bases.

The V and J genes are TRBV2 and TRBJ2-2, with 7 bases lining up with TRBD2. The V gene's germline CDR1 is SNHLY and CDR2 FYNNEI. This CDR3 is 17 amino acids long. J was trimmed by 5 bases and V by 2 bases; bases with no gene match: 11. The CDR3 DNA reads TGTGCCAGCAGTGAAAGTTCGGGGGGACCGCGAACCGGGGAGCTGTTTTTT. Translation: CASSESSGGPRTGELFF.

The gene calls are TRBV18 and TRBJ1-5; D perhaps matches TRBD1 (6 bases). Germline CDR1 is KGHSH and CDR2 is LQKENI. The germline V and J ends were trimmed by 6 bases and 2 bases, with 14 bases remaining between them. The CDR3 loop spans 15 amino acids. In nucleotides, the CDR3 is TGTGCCAGCTCTCCCTGGGGGGCCCGCAATCAGCCCCAGCATTTT. Its translation: CASSPWGARNQPQHF.

The chain joins TRBV4-1 to TRBJ1-4, with 8 bases fitting TRBD1. The CDR3 extends over 16 amino acids. CDR1 and CDR2 from the germline V gene are MGHRA and YSYEKL. Germline trimming cut 3 bases from V and 5 bases from J; bases unmatched to any gene: 8. Here the CDR3 reads CASSQGQASGNEKLFF. The DNA of the CDR3 is TGCGCCAGCAGCCAGGGACAGGCCTCGGGGAATGAAAAACTGTTTTTT.

The chain joins TRBV30 to TRBJ1-1; D perhaps matches TRBD1 (6 bases). The CDR3 sequence is 10 residues long. Germline V gene lookup returns CDR1 GTSNPN and CDR2 SVGIG (reference sequence). With 8 bases removed from V and 7 bases from J, the gap between germline ends came to 11 bases. Here the CDR3 reads CAQQGVEAFF. In DNA form, the CDR3 reads TGTGCCCAACAGGGAGTTGAAGCTTTCTTT.

The chain combines TRBV6-5 with TRBJ2-3; D may be TRBD2 (5 bases). CDR3 size: 16 residues. Looked up from germline, CDR1 is MNHEY and CDR2 is SVGAGI. Trimming cost V 0 bases and J 2 bases, with 12 bases left between them. The CDR3 DNA reads TGTGCCAGCAGTTACTCGTCGGCTAGCTTCACAGATACGCAGTATTTT. This codes for CASSYSSASFTDTQYF.

The V and J genes are TRBV30 and TRBJ1-6, with 10 bases lining up with TRBD1. The CDR3 contains 15 residues. Germline CDR1 is GTSNPN and CDR2 is SVGIG (reference sequence). J gave up 8 bases and V 7 bases, and 11 bases lay outside the gene matches. CDR3 bases: TGTGCCTCAGGAACAGGACAGGGGGTTTATTCACCCCTCCACTTT. Translating it yields CASGTGQGVYSPLHF.

This clone was observed a handful of times. V and J are TRBV7-9 and TRBJ1-3; a possible D gene is TRBD1 (5 bases). Trimming left V 3 bases short and J 0 bases short, with 9 bases between. Germline lookup yields CDR1 SEHNR and CDR2 FQNEAQ (reference sequence). The CDR3 runs to 15 residues. This chain's CDR3 is CASSFGGGSGNTIYF. The CDR3 DNA follows: TGTGCCAGCAGCTTCGGGGGTGGCTCTGGAAACACCATATATTTT.